These T cell receptor beta chains were read from a single sample in a study of T cells in Graves' hyperthyroidism and ophthalmopathy. TCRdb recomputed calls from the multiplex PCR reads with MiXCR, one row per CDR3 protein. The sample lists about 700,000 distinct CDR3 sequences, 14% seen once, with 10% in the top ten. Sequenced material: blood. Source of these receptors: a woman aged 18-29 years with Graves' hyperthyroidism. CDR3s leave out the opening cysteine and the closing phenylalanine or tryptophan. The listing skips clone size in some rows; elsewhere it reads once, few, many or a size class.

J,V,size,CDR3
TRBJ2-1,TRBV5-1,many,ASSSRTSNEQF
TRBJ1-1,TRBV5-1,few,ASSWGTGGTEAF
TRBJ2-1,TRBV7-2,many,ASSLPSSGRFNVYNEQF
TRBJ2-7,TRBV7-9,many,ASSLTSGRPYEQY
TRBJ1-1,TRBV29-1,many,SVEGALFGTEAF
TRBJ2-5,TRBV20-1,few,SAGTRSETQY
TRBJ2-7,TRBV4-1,.,ASSQGTVQGAGYEQY
TRBJ2-1,TRBV27,many,ASKGEAFPYNEQF
TRBJ1-5,TRBV19,.,ASTDARVNQPQH
TRBJ2-7,TRBV7-9,many,ASSSIRVEQY
TRBJ2-1,TRBV27,few,ASSLSIAQYNEQF
TRBJ2-2,TRBV28,many,ASSLYRSTNTGELF
TRBJ2-1,TRBV7-9,many,ASRFAWDEQF
TRBJ1-6,TRBV7-2,few,ASSRGQGYSPLH
TRBJ2-1,TRBV27,few,ASSLLSRVNEQF
TRBJ2-3,TRBV6-2/TRBV6-3,few,ASSYSNADTQY
TRBJ2-7,TRBV10-1,.,ASSETRGQGRDEQY
TRBJ2-1,TRBV11-2,many,ASSAVETSMYEQF
TRBJ2-1,TRBV14,few,ASSPRVILAGLVVNEQF
TRBJ1-1,TRBV30,many,AWSKFRGATEAF
TRBJ2-7,TRBV6-2/TRBV6-3,few,ASSMSYEQY
TRBJ2-3,TRBV11-2,few,ASSPGGWGTDTQY
TRBJ1-1,TRBV6-1,.,ASTRNLDLSTEAF
TRBJ2-2,TRBV5-4,few,ASRTGGMNTGELF
TRBJ2-7,TRBV29-1,many,SVLAGAGEQY
TRBJ2-2,TRBV6-8,.,ASNYRASGTGELF
TRBJ1-5,TRBV19,.,ASSGRQVSNQPQH
TRBJ1-1,TRBV9,few,AGSVEGQQNTEAF
TRBJ1-5,TRBV6-1,many,ASSTDRGNQPQH